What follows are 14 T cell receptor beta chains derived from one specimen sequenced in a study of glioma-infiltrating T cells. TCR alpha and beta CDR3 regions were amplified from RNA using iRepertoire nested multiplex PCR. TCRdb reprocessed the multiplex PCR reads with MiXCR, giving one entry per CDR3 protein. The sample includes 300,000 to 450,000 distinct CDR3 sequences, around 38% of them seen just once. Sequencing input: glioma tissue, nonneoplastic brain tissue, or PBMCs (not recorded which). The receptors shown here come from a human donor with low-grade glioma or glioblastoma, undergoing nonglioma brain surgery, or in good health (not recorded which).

CDR3 residues: CASSQVWTGGGNEQFF. Here the CDR3 DNA reads TGTGCCAGCAGCCAAGTCTGGACAGGGGGTGGAAATGAGCAGTTCTTC. The J gene is TRBJ2-1, the V gene TRBV3-1, with 10 bases aligning to TRBD1. The CDR3 contains 16 residues. Germline V gene data show CDR1 as LGHDT and CDR2 as YNNKEL (reference sequence). Trimming cost V 1 base and J 7 bases; bases outside gene matches: 7.

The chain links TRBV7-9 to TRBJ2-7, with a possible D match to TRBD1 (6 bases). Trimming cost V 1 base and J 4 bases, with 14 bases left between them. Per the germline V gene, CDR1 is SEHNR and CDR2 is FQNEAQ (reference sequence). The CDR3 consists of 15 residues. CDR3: CASSLGGGGWYEQYF. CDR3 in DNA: TGTGCCAGCAGCTTAGGAGGGGGTGGTTGGTACGAGCAGTACTTC. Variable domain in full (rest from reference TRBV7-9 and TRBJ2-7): DTGVSQNPRHKITKRGQNVTFRCDPISEHNRLYWYRQTLGQGPEFLTYFQNEAQLEKSRLLSDRFSAERPKGSFSTLEIQRTEQGDSAMYLCASSLGGGGWYEQYFGPGTRLTVT.

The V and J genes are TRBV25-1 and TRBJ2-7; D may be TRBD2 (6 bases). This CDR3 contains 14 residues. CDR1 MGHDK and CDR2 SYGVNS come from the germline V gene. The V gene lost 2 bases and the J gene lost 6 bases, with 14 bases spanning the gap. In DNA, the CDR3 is TGTGCCAGCAGTGAAGGAGGGCTAGCAGGCGAGCAGTACTTC. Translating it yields CASSEGGLAGEQYF.

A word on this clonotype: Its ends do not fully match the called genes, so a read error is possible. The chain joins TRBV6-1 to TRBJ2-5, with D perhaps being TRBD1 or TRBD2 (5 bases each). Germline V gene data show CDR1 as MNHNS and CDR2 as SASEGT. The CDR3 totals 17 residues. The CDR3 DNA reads TGTGCCTGCAACGCAGGCTTGCAGGGACGGTACCAAGAGACCAAGTACTTC. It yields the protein CACNAGLQGRYQETKYF.

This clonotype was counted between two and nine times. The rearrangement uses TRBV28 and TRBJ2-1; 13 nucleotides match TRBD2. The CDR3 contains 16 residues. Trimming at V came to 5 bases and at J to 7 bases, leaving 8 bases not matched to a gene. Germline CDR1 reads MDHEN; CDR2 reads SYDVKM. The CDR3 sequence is CASSLPGLAGRNEQFF. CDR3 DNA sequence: TGTGCCAGCAGTCTACCGGGACTAGCGGGAAGGAATGAGCAGTTCTTC.

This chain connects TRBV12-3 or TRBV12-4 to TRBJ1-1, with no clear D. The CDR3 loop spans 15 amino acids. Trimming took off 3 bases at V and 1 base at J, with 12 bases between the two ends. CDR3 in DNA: TGTGCCAGCAGTTTCTCGCCAGCCGGGAACACTGAAGCTTTCTTT. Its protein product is CASSFSPAGNTEAFF.

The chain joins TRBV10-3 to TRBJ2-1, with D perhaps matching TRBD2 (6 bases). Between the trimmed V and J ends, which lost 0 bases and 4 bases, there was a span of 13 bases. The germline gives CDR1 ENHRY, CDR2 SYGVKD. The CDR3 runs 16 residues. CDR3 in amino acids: CAISESGVAEYNEQFF. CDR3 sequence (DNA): TGTGCCATCAGTGAGTCAGGGGTAGCGGAGTACAATGAGCAGTTCTTC.

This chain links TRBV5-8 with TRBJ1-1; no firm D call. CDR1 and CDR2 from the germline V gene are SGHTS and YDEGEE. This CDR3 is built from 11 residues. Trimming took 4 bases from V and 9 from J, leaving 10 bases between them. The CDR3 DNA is TGTGCCAGCAGCGCGGGGATCCAAGCTTTCTTT. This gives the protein CASSAGIQAFF.

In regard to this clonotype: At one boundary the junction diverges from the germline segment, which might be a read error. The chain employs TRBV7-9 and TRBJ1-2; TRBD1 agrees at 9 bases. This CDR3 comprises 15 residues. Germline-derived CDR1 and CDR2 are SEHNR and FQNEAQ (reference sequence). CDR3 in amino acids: CATSLAHRGRHGYTF. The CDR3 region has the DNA TGTGCCACCAGCTTAGCGCACAGGGGGCGTCATGGCTACACCTTC.

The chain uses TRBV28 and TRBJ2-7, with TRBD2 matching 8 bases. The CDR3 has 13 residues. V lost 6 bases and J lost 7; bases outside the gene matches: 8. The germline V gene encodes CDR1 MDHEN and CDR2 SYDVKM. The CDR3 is CASREAGENEQYF. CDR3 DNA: TGTGCCAGCAGAGAAGCGGGAGAAAATGAGCAGTACTTC.

Written as DNA, the CDR3 is TGTGCCAGCAGCTCGACAAGCGAAGAGACCCAGTACTTC. Its translation is CASSSTSEETQYF. J is TRBJ2-5 and V is TRBV7-3; no definite D call. Germline V gene lookup returns CDR1 SGHTA and CDR2 FQGTGA. V was cut by 4 bases and J by 3 bases, with 9 bases left in between. CDR3 size: 13 residues.

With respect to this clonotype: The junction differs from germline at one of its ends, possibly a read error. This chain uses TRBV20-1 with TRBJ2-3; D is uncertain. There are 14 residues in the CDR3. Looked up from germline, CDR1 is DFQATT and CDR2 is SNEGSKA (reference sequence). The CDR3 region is CSARDGYFRSTLYF. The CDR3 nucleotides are TGCAGTGCTAGAGATGGCTACTTTCGGAGTACGCTGTATTTT.

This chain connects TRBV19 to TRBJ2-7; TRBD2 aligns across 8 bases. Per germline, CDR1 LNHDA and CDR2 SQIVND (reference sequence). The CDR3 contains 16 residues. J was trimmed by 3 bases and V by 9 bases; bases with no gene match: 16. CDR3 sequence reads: CASSQSSGSLFYEQYF. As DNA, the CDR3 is TGTGCCAGCAGCCAATCTAGCGGGTCCTTGTTCTACGAGCAGTACTTC.

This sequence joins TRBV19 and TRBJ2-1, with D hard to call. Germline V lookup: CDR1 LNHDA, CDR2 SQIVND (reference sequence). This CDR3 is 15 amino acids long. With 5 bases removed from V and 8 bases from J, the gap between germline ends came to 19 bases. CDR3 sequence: CASSPSRTPLDEQFF. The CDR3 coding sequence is TGTGCCAGTAGTCCGAGTCGCACCCCCCTCGATGAGCAGTTCTTC.